The clone carrying this T cell receptor beta chain was observed a handful of times. The antigen is not known. This sample was taken from a study of human T cells and chemical hapten exposure. Described time point: patch test 1, 2 weeks after DPC sensitization. Documented treatment: therapeutic diphenylcyclopropenone sensitization with weekly scalp DPC. Broader study findings: The number of TCRs over 1 in 1000 frequency stayed unchanged after DPC. Expanded TCR sets contained significantly more large CDR3 similarity clusters than controls.

Germline V gene data show CDR1 as MNHEY and CDR2 as SVGAGI. V dropped 4 bases and J dropped 4; count of bases not matched to a gene: 9. CDR3 length: 15 residues. One entry per CDR3 protein, called by TCRdb with MiXCR from the RACE reads. The table has more than 65,000 distinct CDR3 sequences, around 10% seen once. The receptor was isolated from a woman in her forties or fifties with alopecia areata. Some clones in this sample may be carry-over from other donors' samples. The chain carries TRBV6-5 and TRBJ1-2, with TRBD1 matching over 7 bases. The sequencing here drew on whole blood, taken in connection with sensitization to the hapten diphenylcyclopropenone (DPC). CDR3: CASSSRAGGGYGYTF. In DNA form, the CDR3 reads TGTGCCAGCAGTTCTCGTGCAGGGGGAGGCTATGGCTACACCTTC.